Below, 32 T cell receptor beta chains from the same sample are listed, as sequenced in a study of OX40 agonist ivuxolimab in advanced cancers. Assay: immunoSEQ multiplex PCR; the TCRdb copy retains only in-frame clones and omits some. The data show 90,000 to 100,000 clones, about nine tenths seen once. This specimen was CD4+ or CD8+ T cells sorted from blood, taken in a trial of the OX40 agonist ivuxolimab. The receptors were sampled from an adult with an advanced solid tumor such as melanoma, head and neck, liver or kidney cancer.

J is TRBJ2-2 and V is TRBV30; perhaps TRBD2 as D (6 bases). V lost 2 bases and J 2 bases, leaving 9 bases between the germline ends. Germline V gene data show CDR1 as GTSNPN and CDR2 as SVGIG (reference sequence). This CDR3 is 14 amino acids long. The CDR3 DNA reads TGTGCCTGGAGTCGGGGGAGTAACACCGGGGAGCTGTTTTTT. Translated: CAWSRGSNTGELFF.

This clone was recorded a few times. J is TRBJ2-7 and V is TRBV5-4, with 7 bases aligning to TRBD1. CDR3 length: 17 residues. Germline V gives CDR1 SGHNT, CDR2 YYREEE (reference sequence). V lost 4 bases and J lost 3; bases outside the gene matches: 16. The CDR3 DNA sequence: TGTGCCAGCAGCCAGCAGACTCCCCAGGGGGTGGACTACGAGCAGTACGTC. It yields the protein CASSQQTPQGVDYEQYV.

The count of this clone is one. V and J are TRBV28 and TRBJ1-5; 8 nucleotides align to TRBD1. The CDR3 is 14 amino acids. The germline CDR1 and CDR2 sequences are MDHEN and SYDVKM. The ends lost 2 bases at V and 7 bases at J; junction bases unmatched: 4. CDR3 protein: CASSLQGARQPQHF. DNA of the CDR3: TGTGCCAGCAGTTTACAGGGGGCACGCCAGCCCCAGCATTTT.

CDR3 coding DNA: TGTGCCAGCTACAGGGAGTCGGGCACCGGGGAGCTGTTTTTT. This codes for CASYRESGTGELFF. The chain recombines TRBV5-4 with TRBJ2-2; the D gene is possibly TRBD1 (6 bases). Trimming removed 7 bases at V and 4 bases at J, with 14 bases between. The V gene's germline CDR1 is SGHNT and CDR2 YYREEE (reference sequence). The CDR3 has 14 amino acids.

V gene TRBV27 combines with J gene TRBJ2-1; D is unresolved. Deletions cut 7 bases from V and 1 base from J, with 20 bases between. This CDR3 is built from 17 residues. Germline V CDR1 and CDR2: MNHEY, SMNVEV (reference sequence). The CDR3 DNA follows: TGTGCCAGCATCCCTACCGTAGGCTTTTCTTCCTACAATGAGCAGTTCTTC. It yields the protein CASIPTVGFSSYNEQFF.

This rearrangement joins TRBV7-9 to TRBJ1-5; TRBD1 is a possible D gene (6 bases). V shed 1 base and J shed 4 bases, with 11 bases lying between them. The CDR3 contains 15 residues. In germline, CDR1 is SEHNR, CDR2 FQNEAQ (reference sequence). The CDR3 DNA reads TGTGCCAGCAGCTTAGGGGAGCAGGGGAATCAGCCCCAGCATTTT. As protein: CASSLGEQGNQPQHF.

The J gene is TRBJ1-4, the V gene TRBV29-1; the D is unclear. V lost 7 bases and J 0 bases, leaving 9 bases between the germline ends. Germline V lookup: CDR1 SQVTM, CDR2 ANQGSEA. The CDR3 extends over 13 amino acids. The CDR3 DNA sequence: TGCAGCGGCAAAAAAGCAACTAATGAAAAACTGTTTTTT. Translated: CSGKKATNEKLFF.

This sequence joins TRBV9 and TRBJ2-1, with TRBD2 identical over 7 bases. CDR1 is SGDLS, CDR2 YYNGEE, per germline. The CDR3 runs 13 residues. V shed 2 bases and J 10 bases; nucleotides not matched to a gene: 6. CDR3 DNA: TGTGCCAGCAGCGTCAATAGCGGGTCCGAGCAGTTCTTC. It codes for CASSVNSGSEQFF.

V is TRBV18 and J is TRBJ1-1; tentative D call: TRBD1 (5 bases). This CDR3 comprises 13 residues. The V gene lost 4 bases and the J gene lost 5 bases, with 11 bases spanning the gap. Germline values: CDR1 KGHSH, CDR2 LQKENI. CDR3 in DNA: TGTGCCAGCTCACGGGACGAGGGGACTGAAGCTTTCTTT. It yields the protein CASSRDEGTEAFF.

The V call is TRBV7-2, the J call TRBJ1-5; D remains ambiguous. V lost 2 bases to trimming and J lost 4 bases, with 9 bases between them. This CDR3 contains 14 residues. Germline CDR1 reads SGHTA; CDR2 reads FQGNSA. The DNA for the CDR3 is TGTGCCAGCAGCTTATACCCGGGGAATCAGCCCCAGCATTTT. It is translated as CASSLYPGNQPQHF.

The CDR3 spells CASSPPGQGVLEQYF. The CDR3 DNA is TGTGCCAGCTCACCACCGGGACAGGGCGTTCTCGAGCAGTACTTC. The chain carries TRBV18 and TRBJ2-7; TRBD1 matches at 9 bases. J was trimmed by 6 bases and V by 0 bases; bases with no gene match: 6. Germline V gene sequence: CDR1 KGHSH, CDR2 LQKENI. The CDR3 spans 15 residues.

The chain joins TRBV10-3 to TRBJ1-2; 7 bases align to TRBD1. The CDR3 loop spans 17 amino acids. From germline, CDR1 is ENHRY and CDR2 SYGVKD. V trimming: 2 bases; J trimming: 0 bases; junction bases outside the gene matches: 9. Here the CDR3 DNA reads TGTGCCATCAGTGAGCTTATGACAGGGTGGACTAACTATGGCTACACCTTC. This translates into CAISELMTGWTNYGYTF.

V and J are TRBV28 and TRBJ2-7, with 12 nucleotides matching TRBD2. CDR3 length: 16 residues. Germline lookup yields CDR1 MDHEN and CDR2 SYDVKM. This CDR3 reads CASSSGLAGSSYKQYV. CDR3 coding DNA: TGTGCCAGCAGTTCAGGACTAGCGGGGAGCTCCTACAAGCAGTACGTC.

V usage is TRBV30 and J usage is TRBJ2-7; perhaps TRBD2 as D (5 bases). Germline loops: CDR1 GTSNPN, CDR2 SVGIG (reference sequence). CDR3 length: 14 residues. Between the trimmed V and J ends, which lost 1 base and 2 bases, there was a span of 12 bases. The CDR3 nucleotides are TGTGCCTGGAGTGCTCCGGGGTCGCCCTACGAGCAGTACTTC. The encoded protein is CAWSAPGSPYEQYF.

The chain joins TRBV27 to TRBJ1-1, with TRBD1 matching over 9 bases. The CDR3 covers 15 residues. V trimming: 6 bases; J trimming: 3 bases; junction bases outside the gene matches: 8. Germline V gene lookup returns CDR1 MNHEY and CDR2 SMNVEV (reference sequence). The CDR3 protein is CASSRLQGADTEAFF. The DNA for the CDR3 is TGTGCCAGCAGCCGTCTACAGGGGGCCGACACTGAAGCTTTCTTT.

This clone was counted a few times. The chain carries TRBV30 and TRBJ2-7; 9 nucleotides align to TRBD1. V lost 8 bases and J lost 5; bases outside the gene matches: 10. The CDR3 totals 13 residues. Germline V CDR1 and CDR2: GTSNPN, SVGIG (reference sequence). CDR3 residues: CAGEGTGFHEQYF. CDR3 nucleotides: TGTGCCGGTGAAGGGACAGGGTTCCACGAGCAGTACTTC. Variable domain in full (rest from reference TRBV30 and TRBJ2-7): SQTIHQWPATLVQPVGSPLSLECTVEGTSNPNLYWYRQAAGRGLQLLFYSVGIGQISSEVPQNLSASRPQDRQFILSSKKLLLSDSGFYLCAGEGTGFHEQYFGPGTRLTVT.

In DNA form, the CDR3 reads TGTGCCAGCTCACCGGGGATGACTGAAGCTTTCTTT. Translating it yields CASSPGMTEAFF. The rearrangement links TRBV18 to TRBJ1-1; no firm D call. Trimming stripped 3 bases from V and 5 bases from J, with 7 bases between. Germline V CDR1 and CDR2: KGHSH, LQKENI. The CDR3 has 12 residues. Drawing the rest from reference TRBV18 and TRBJ1-1, the complete variable domain is NAGVMQNPRHLVRRRGQEARLRCSPMKGHSHVYWYRQLPEEGLKFMVYLQKENIIDESGMPKERFSAEFPKEGPSILRIQQVVRGDSAAYFCASSPGMTEAFFGQGTRLTVV.

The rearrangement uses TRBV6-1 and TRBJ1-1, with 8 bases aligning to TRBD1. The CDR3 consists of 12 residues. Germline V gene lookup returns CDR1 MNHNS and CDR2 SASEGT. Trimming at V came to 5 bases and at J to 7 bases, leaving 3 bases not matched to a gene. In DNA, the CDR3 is TGTGCCAGCAGTAGACAGGGGTATGAAGCTTTCTTT. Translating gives CASSRQGYEAFF.

The CDR3 sequence is CASSPEVNILPEKLFF. The CDR3 coding sequence is TGTGCCAGCAGCCCTGAAGTCAATATCCTCCCCGAAAAACTGTTTTTT. The rearrangement uses TRBV5-5 and TRBJ1-4; D is unresolved. The CDR3 is 16 residues long. Trimming pared 4 bases from V and 8 bases from J, leaving 21 bases between. Germline CDR1 and CDR2: SGHKS and YYEKEE (reference sequence).

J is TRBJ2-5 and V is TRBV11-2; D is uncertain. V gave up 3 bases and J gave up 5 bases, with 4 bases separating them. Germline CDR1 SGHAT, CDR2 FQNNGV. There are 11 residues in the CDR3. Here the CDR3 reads CASSLGETQYF. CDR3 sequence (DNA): TGTGCCAGCAGCTTGGGTGAGACCCAGTACTTC.

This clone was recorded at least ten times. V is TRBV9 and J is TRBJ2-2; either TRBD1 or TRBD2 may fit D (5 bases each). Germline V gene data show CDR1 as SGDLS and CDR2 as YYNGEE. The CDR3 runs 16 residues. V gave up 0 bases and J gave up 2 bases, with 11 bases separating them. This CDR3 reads CASSVGWGINTGELFF. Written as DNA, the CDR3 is TGTGCCAGCAGCGTAGGTTGGGGGATAAACACCGGGGAGCTGTTTTTT.

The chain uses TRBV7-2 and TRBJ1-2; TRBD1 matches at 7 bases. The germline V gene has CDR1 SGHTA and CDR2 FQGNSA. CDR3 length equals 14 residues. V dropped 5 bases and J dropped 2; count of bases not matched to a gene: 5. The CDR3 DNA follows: TGTGCCAGCAGCCAATCGGGACAGAACTATGGCTACACCTTC. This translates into CASSQSGQNYGYTF.

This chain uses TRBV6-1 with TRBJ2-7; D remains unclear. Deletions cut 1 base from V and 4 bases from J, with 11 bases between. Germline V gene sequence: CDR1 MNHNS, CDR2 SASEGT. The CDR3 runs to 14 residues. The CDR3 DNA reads TGTGCCAGCAGTGAAGAGTGGCCGACTTACGAGCAGTACGTC. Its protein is CASSEEWPTYEQYV.

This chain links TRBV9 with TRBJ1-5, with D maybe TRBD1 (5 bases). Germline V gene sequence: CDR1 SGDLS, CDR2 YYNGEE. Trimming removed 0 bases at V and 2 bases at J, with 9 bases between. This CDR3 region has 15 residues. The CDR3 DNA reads TGTGCCAGCAGCGTAGCAGGGACGCGCAATCAGCCCCAGCATTTT. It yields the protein CASSVAGTRNQPQHF.

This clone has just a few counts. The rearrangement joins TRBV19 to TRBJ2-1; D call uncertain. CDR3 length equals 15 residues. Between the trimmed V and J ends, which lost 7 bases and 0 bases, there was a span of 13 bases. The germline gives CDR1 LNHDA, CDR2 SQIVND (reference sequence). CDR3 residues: CASKMGAHSYNEQFF. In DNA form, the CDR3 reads TGTGCCAGTAAAATGGGCGCCCACTCCTACAATGAGCAGTTCTTC.

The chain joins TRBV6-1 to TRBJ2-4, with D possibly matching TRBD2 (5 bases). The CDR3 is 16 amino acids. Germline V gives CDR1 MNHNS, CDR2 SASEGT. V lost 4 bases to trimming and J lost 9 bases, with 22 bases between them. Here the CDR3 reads CASSVTGSPLEGIQYF. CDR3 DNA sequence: TGTGCCAGCAGTGTAACGGGGTCCCCCTTGGAAGGCATTCAGTACTTC.

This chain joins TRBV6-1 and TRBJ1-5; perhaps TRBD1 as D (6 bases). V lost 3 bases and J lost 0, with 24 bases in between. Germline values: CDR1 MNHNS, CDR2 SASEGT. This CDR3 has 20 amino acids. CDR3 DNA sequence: TGTGCCAGCAGTGAGAGGGGGGGCCCTGCGCGCTATGGTAGCAATCAGCCCCAGCATTTT. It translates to CASSERGGPARYGSNQPQHF.

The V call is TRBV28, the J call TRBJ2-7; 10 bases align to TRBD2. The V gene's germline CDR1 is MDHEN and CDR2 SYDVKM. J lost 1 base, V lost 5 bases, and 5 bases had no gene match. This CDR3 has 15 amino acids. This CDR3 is CASSPAGGGSYEQYF. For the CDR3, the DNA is TGTGCCAGCAGTCCAGCGGGAGGGGGGTCCTACGAGCAGTACTTC.

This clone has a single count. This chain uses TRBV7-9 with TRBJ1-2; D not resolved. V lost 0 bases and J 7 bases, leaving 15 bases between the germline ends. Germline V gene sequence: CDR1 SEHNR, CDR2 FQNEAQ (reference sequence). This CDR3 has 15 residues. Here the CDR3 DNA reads TGTGCCAGCAGCTTAGCGCAGGCGGCACGAGGTGGCTACACCTTC. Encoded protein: CASSLAQAARGGYTF.

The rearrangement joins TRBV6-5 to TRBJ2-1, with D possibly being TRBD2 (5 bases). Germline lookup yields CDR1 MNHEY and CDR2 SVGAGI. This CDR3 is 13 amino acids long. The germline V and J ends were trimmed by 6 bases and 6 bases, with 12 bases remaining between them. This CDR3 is CASSSGGGNEQFF. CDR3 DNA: TGTGCCAGCAGCTCCGGAGGCGGCAATGAGCAGTTCTTC.

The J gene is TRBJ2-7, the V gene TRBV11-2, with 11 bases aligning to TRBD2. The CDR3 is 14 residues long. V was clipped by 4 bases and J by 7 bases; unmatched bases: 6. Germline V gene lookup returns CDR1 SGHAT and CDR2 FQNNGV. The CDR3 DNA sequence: TGTGCCAGCAGCTGGGGACTAGCGGTCGGAGAGCAGTACTTC. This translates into CASSWGLAVGEQYF.

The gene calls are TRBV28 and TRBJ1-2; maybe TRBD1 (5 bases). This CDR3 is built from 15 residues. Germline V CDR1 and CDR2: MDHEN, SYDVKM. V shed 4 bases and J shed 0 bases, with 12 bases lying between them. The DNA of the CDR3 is TGTGCCAGCAGTTCCGGACACGCAGCTAACTATGGCTACACCTTC. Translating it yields CASSSGHAANYGYTF.